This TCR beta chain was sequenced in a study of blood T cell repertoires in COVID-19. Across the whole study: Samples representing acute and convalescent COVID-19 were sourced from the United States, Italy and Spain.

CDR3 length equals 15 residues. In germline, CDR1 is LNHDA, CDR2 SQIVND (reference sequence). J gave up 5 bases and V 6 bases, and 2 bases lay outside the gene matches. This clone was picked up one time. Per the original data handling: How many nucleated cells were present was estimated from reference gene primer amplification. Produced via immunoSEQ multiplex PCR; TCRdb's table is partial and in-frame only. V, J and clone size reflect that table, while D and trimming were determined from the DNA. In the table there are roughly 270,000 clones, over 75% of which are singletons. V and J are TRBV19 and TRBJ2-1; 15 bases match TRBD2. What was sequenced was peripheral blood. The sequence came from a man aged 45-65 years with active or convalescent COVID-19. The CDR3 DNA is TGTGCCAGTAGAGGACTAGCGGGAGGGGACAATGAGCAGTTCTTC. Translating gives CASRGLAGGDNEQFF.